Listed below are T cell receptor beta chains from one sample, sequenced in a study of blood T cell repertoires in COVID-19. Assay used: immunoSEQ multiplex PCR; TCRdb lists only in-frame clones, some missing. The sample records over 200,000 clones, roughly 87% being singletons. Material for sequencing was peripheral blood. These receptors came from a man aged 35 to 55 with active or convalescent COVID-19. Each CDR3 is given with its conserved first and last residue. Fields, in order: V gene, clone size, J gene, D gene, CDR3 DNA, CDR3 protein. The D gene is left open where the match is weak. Size is omitted from some rows. Given values are once, few, many or a class for expanded clones.

V gene: TRBV6-5; clone size: once; J gene: TRBJ1-1; D gene: .; CDR3 DNA: TGTGCCAGCAGTCCTTATTACAGGGACACTGAAGCTTTCTTT; CDR3 protein: CASSPYYRDTEAFF
V gene: TRBV11-2; clone size: .; J gene: TRBJ1-5; D gene: .; CDR3 DNA: TGTGCCAGCAGCTCCAGACAGGACAATCAGCCCCAGCATTTT; CDR3 protein: CASSSRQDNQPQHF
V gene: TRBV19; clone size: .; J gene: TRBJ1-1; D gene: .; CDR3 DNA: TGTGCCAGTAGTATGAGTCCCCTGGAGGGGAGGATGAACACTGAAGCTTTCTTT; CDR3 protein: CASSMSPLEGRMNTEAFF
V gene: TRBV27; clone size: .; J gene: TRBJ2-7; D gene: TRBD2; CDR3 DNA: TGTGCCAGCAGCCCATCTAGCGGGTACTACGAGCAGTACTTC; CDR3 protein: CASSPSSGYYEQYF
V gene: TRBV24-1; clone size: .; J gene: TRBJ2-1; D gene: .; CDR3 DNA: TGTGCCACCAGTGAGAGGGGGTCTCACAATGAGCAGTTCTTC; CDR3 protein: CATSERGSHNEQFF
V gene: TRBV2; clone size: .; J gene: TRBJ2-7; D gene: .; CDR3 DNA: TGTGCCAGCAGACCAGGAGCGGCTACCTACGAGCAGTACTTC; CDR3 protein: CASRPGAATYEQYF
V gene: TRBV9; clone size: .; J gene: TRBJ1-6; D gene: TRBD1; CDR3 DNA: TGTGCCAGCAGCTCGGGGACAGGGTCTTCTTCACCCCTCCACTTT; CDR3 protein: CASSSGTGSSSPLHF
V gene: TRBV5-1; clone size: once; J gene: TRBJ2-2; D gene: .; CDR3 DNA: TGCGCCAGCAGAGGACAGCTGAACACCGGGGAGCTGTTTTTT; CDR3 protein: CASRGQLNTGELFF
V gene: TRBV28; clone size: .; J gene: TRBJ2-7; D gene: .; CDR3 DNA: TGTGCCAGCAGTTTAGGTCAGGGTCGCTTTGGGGGGACCTACGAGCAGTACTTC; CDR3 protein: CASSLGQGRFGGTYEQYF
V gene: TRBV7-9; clone size: .; J gene: TRBJ2-7; D gene: .; CDR3 DNA: TGTGCCAGCAGCTCTCTCTCAGGGGATAGCGAGCAGTACTTC; CDR3 protein: CASSSLSGDSEQYF
V gene: TRBV10-1; clone size: .; J gene: TRBJ2-1; D gene: TRBD2; CDR3 DNA: TGCGCCAGCAGTGACACTAGCGGGAGTTCCTACAATGAGCAGTTCTTC; CDR3 protein: CASSDTSGSSYNEQFF
V gene: TRBV7-3; clone size: .; J gene: TRBJ2-7; D gene: TRBD2; CDR3 DNA: TGTGCCAGCTCATGGGCGGGAGGCGAGCAGTACTTC; CDR3 protein: CASSWAGGEQYF
V gene: TRBV27; clone size: once; J gene: TRBJ2-5; D gene: .; CDR3 DNA: TGTGCCAGCAGTCTCAGACAGCTCCAAGAGACCCAGTACTTC; CDR3 protein: CASSLRQLQETQYF
V gene: TRBV30; clone size: .; J gene: TRBJ1-2; D gene: .; CDR3 DNA: TGTGCCTGGCGGGGTCCCCATGGCTACACCTTC; CDR3 protein: CAWRGPHGYTF
V gene: TRBV7-8; clone size: .; J gene: TRBJ1-1; D gene: TRBD1; CDR3 DNA: TGTGCCAGCAGCTTGGACAGGGGGGTGAACACTGAAGCTTTCTTT; CDR3 protein: CASSLDRGVNTEAFF
V gene: TRBV2; clone size: .; J gene: TRBJ2-1; D gene: .; CDR3 DNA: TGTGCCAGCAGTGGGGGGGTAGCGAGAAACGAGCATTACAATGAGCAGTTCTTC; CDR3 protein: CASSGGVARNEHYNEQFF
V gene: TRBV9; clone size: .; J gene: TRBJ1-3; D gene: .; CDR3 DNA: TGTGCCAGCAGCGTAGAAGGCAGGGGAGGAAACACCATATATTTT; CDR3 protein: CASSVEGRGGNTIYF
V gene: TRBV27; clone size: .; J gene: TRBJ2-5; D gene: TRBD1; CDR3 DNA: TGTGCCAGCAGTAACCGGGACAGGGTCCAGTACTTC; CDR3 protein: CASSNRDRVQYF
V gene: TRBV3-1/TRBV3-2; clone size: .; J gene: TRBJ2-1; D gene: .; CDR3 DNA: TGTGCCAGCCGGGGATCCAATGAGCAGTTCTTC; CDR3 protein: CASRGSNEQFF
V gene: TRBV10-2; clone size: .; J gene: TRBJ2-5; D gene: TRBD2; CDR3 DNA: TGCGCCAGCCGACTAGCGGAGGGGGAGACCCAGTACTTC; CDR3 protein: CASRLAEGETQYF
V gene: TRBV5-4; clone size: .; J gene: TRBJ2-2; D gene: .; CDR3 DNA: TGTGCCAGCAGCTTAGGAGGGGGCGGGACCGGGGAGCTGTTTTTT; CDR3 protein: CASSLGGGGTGELFF
V gene: TRBV27; clone size: .; J gene: TRBJ1-5; D gene: .; CDR3 DNA: TGTGCCAGCAGTTTGGCCAGAAATCAGCCCCAGCATTTT; CDR3 protein: CASSLARNQPQHF
V gene: TRBV7-9; clone size: .; J gene: TRBJ1-2; D gene: .; CDR3 DNA: TGTGCCAGCAGCTTCATCGGGGTTAACTTTAACTATGGCTACACCTTC; CDR3 protein: CASSFIGVNFNYGYTF
V gene: TRBV7-2; clone size: few; J gene: TRBJ2-5; D gene: .; CDR3 DNA: TGTGCCAGCAGTCCGGGGTTCCAAGAGACCCAGTACTTC; CDR3 protein: CASSPGFQETQYF
V gene: TRBV28; clone size: .; J gene: TRBJ1-4; D gene: .; CDR3 DNA: TGTGCCAGCATGTTGAGATCGGAAAAACTGTTTTTT; CDR3 protein: CASMLRSEKLFF
V gene: TRBV7-9; clone size: .; J gene: TRBJ1-4; D gene: .; CDR3 DNA: TGTGCCAGCAGCAAAAGGGGCGGACCCGAAAGACTGTTTTTT; CDR3 protein: CASSKRGGPERLFF
V gene: TRBV27; clone size: .; J gene: TRBJ2-1; D gene: .; CDR3 DNA: TGTGCCAGCAGTTTATCGCCCTCGGTGGAGCAGTTCTTC; CDR3 protein: CASSLSPSVEQFF
V gene: TRBV19; clone size: .; J gene: TRBJ2-7; D gene: .; CDR3 DNA: TGTGCCAGTAGGGTCGCCGGACAGCCTTTTTACGAGCAGTACTTC; CDR3 protein: CASRVAGQPFYEQYF
V gene: TRBV9; clone size: .; J gene: TRBJ2-4; D gene: .; CDR3 DNA: TGTGCCAGCAGCCCCTCCGGGTCGGTTGAAAACATTCAGTACTTC; CDR3 protein: CASSPSGSVENIQYF
V gene: TRBV11-3; clone size: .; J gene: TRBJ2-2; D gene: TRBD1; CDR3 DNA: TGTGCCAGCACCCCTGGGACAGGGGGAATGGGGGAGCTGTTTTTT; CDR3 protein: CASTPGTGGMGELFF
V gene: TRBV18; clone size: .; J gene: TRBJ2-3; D gene: .; CDR3 DNA: TGTGCCAGCTCACCACGGAGGGACACAGATACGCAGTATTTT; CDR3 protein: CASSPRRDTDTQYF
V gene: TRBV19; clone size: .; J gene: TRBJ2-7; D gene: .; CDR3 DNA: TGTGCCAGCTCCAACGGTCGGGGAGAGTACTTC; CDR3 protein: CASSNGRGEYF
V gene: TRBV24-1; clone size: .; J gene: TRBJ2-1; D gene: .; CDR3 DNA: TGTGCCACCAGTGATCCCCACGGGATCGATGAGCAGTTCTTC; CDR3 protein: CATSDPHGIDEQFF
V gene: TRBV9; clone size: .; J gene: TRBJ1-6; D gene: .; CDR3 DNA: TGTGCCAGCAGCCCCTCGCGTAATTCACCCCTCCACTTT; CDR3 protein: CASSPSRNSPLHF
V gene: TRBV9; clone size: .; J gene: TRBJ1-1; D gene: TRBD1; CDR3 DNA: TGTGCCAGCAGCCCCTTGGAGGGGGCGCGGACTGAAGCTTTCTTT; CDR3 protein: CASSPLEGARTEAFF
V gene: TRBV3-1/TRBV3-2; clone size: .; J gene: TRBJ2-4; D gene: .; CDR3 DNA: TGTGCCAGCAGCCAGGGCCGAGCCAAAAACATTCAGTACTTC; CDR3 protein: CASSQGRAKNIQYF